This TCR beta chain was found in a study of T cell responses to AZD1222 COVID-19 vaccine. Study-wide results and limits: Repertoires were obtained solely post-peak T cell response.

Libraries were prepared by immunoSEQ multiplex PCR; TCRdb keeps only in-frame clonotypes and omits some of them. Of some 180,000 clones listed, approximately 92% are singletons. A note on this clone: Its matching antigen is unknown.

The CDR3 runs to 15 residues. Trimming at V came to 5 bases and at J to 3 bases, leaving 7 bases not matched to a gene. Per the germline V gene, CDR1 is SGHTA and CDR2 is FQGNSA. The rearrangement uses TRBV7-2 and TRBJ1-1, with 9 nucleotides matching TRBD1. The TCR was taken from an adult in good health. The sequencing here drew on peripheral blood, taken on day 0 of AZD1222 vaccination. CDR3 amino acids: CASSTYRGLDTEAFF. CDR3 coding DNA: TGTGCCAGCAGCACCTACAGGGGGCTTGACACTGAAGCTTTCTTT. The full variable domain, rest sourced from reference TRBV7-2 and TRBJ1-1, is GAGVSQSPSNKVTEKGKDVELRCDPISGHTALYWYRQSLGQGLEFLIYFQGNSAPDKSGLPSDRFSAERTGGSVSTLTIQRTQQEDSAVYLCASSTYRGLDTEAFFGQGTRLTVV.